In this sample, the clone carrying this T cell receptor beta chain turned up many times. The junction does not match germline at one end; this may be a read error. Sample donors were healthy Caucasian individuals that came from Russia, aged 6 to 90. Per sample, at least 5 micrograms of total RNA were extracted. The record originates from a study of blood T cells in healthy people across ages. This CDR3 contains 14 residues. A second PCR of about 7 to 12 cycles used a sample-barcoded 5' primer and a J-beta primer mix. Every cDNA molecule bore a tag from a template-switch adaptor containing 12 random nucleotides. At least 2.5 million CDR3-containing paired-end reads were obtained per sample. MiXCR was run by TCRdb on the 5' RACE reads, yielding one entry per CDR3 protein. The sample includes 800,000 to 950,000 distinct CDR3 sequences, roughly 35% of them seen just once.

The sequenced sample consisted of blood. The chain combines TRBV12-3 or TRBV12-4 with TRBJ2-7, with 8 bases that match TRBD1. This clonotype was obtained from a man aged 18 to 29 in good health. The CDR3 region is CASSLGRGLNEQYF. CDR3 nucleotides: TGCGCCAGCAGCTTGGGCAGGGGGCTCAACGAGCAGTACTTC.